The entry below describes one T cell receptor (beta chain). Its antigen is unknown. The data were taken from a study of T cell repertoires in cytomegalovirus infection. Across the whole study: HLA-B-restricted CMV epitopes that are well studied were used alongside recently identified HLA-C-restricted ones.

This CDR3 region has 14 residues. CDR1 is SEHNR, CDR2 FQNEAQ, per germline (reference sequence). V lost 8 bases to trimming and J lost 7 bases; unmatched junction nucleotides: 6. TCRdb re-analysed the reads in MiXCR, keeping a single row per CDR3 protein. The sample lists approximately 990,000 distinct CDR3 sequences, about a third occurring once. The clonotype comes from a human donor in good health (CMV status not recorded). Some clones in this sample may be carry-over from other donors' samples. This chain connects TRBV7-9 to TRBJ2-1, with 12 bases fitting TRBD2. The sequenced sample was cultured CD8+ T cells from PBMCs, obtained from culture after CMV antigen stimulation. The DNA for the CDR3 is TGTGCCAGCCCTAGCGGGGGGGCTTGGAATGAGCAGTTCTTC. It is translated as CASPSGGAWNEQFF.